These 13 T cell receptor beta chains were sequenced from one sample in a study of blood T cells in healthy people across ages. With a J-beta primer mix and a sample-barcoded 5' primer, a second PCR ran about 6 to 11 cycles. TCRdb re-derived calls from the 5' RACE reads in MiXCR, one entry per CDR3 protein. The table has fewer than 650,000 distinct CDR3 sequences, roughly a quarter seen once; the top ten hold approximately 3.6%. Separately, the same data were catalogued under a study of T cells of mothers and their children.

The sample was blood. All receptors come from a boy between 2 and 10 years old in good health.

V and J are TRBV29-1 and TRBJ2-6; possibly TRBD1 for D (5 bases). The CDR3 length is 15 residues. CDR1 and CDR2 (germline): SQVTM, ANQGSEA. V was trimmed by 4 bases and J by 3 bases, leaving 13 bases between them. As DNA, the CDR3 is TGCAGCGTTGGCGACAGTCGTTATGGGGCCAACGTCCTGACTTTC. This codes for CSVGDSRYGANVLTF.

Here the CDR3 DNA reads TGCAGTGCTCGGGCACTAGCGGGGAAGTCCTACGAGCAGTACTTC. This gives the protein CSARALAGKSYEQYF. The rearrangement links TRBV20-1 to TRBJ2-7; the match to TRBD2 covers 10 bases. Germline CDR1 and CDR2: DFQATT and SNEGSKA (reference sequence). The CDR3 extends over 15 amino acids. V lost 5 bases and J lost 1; bases outside the gene matches: 8.

This clonotype was seen a handful of times. The chain is built from TRBV19 and TRBJ2-4, with TRBD1 matching over 9 bases. CDR1 LNHDA and CDR2 SQIVND come from the germline V gene (reference sequence). The CDR3 is 14 amino acids. Losses at the gene ends were 7 bases for V and 6 bases for J; bases not matched to a gene: 7. The CDR3 region is CASTGGQGRNIQYF. The CDR3 nucleotides are TGTGCCAGTACCGGGGGACAGGGCAGAAACATTCAGTACTTC.

This clonotype was picked up a small number of times. V gene TRBV29-1 combines with J gene TRBJ2-1; TRBD1 matches 7 bases. Trimming at V came to 1 base and at J to 7 bases, leaving 4 bases not matched to a gene. The CDR3 is 13 residues long. CDR1 and CDR2 (germline): SQVTM, ANQGSEA. CDR3 residues: CSVEGGGRNEQFF. The CDR3 coding sequence is TGCAGCGTTGAAGGAGGGGGCCGGAATGAGCAGTTCTTC.

In this sample, this clonotype turned up many times. This chain links TRBV18 with TRBJ2-5; D not resolved. V lost 0 bases and J 5 bases, leaving 7 bases between the germline ends. The CDR3 is 13 residues long. Germline CDR1 reads KGHSH; CDR2 reads LQKENI. The CDR3 region is CASSPPNRETQYF. CDR3 sequence (DNA): TGTGCCAGCTCACCACCGAATCGGGAGACCCAGTACTTC.

This clonotype was observed a few times. The chain recombines TRBV29-1 with TRBJ2-1; tentative D call: TRBD2 (6 bases). Between the trimmed V and J ends, which lost 5 bases and 5 bases, there was a span of 10 bases. This CDR3 region has 12 residues. Per the germline V gene, CDR1 is SQVTM and CDR2 is ANQGSEA. The DNA for the CDR3 is TGCAGCGTTAGTAGGAGGGACAATGAGCAGTTCTTC. It is translated as CSVSRRDNEQFF.

On this clonotype: The junction shows a germline mismatch at one end, possibly a read error. This sequence joins TRBV6-5 and TRBJ2-7; a possible D gene is TRBD2 (5 bases). Germline V lookup: CDR1 MNHEY, CDR2 SVGAGI. The CDR3 is 15 residues long. The CDR3 sequence is CASSYSRTLSYEPYF. CDR3 sequence (DNA): TGCGCCAGCAGTTACTCACGGACTCTTTCCTACGAGCCGTACTTC.

The V gene is TRBV5-1, the J gene TRBJ1-2, with a tentative D call TRBD1 (5 bases). V was pared by 4 bases and J by 9 bases, with 13 bases between. The CDR3 runs 12 residues. Germline loops: CDR1 SGHRS, CDR2 YFSETQ. The DNA for the CDR3 is TGCGCCAGCAGCCCGGACACGGATTGCTACACCTTC. It codes for CASSPDTDCYTF.

This clonotype appeared a few times. The chain joins TRBV6-6 to TRBJ2-7; 8 bases align to TRBD1. Unmatched junction bases numbered 6, after V lost 5 bases and J lost 0 bases. Looked up from germline, CDR1 is MNHNY and CDR2 is SVGAGI (reference sequence). This CDR3 spans 15 amino acids. CDR3 DNA sequence: TGTGCCAGCAGTCGAGGACAGGGCAGCTCCTACGAGCAGTACTTC. Residues: CASSRGQGSSYEQYF.

This clonotype was seen a handful of times. This chain joins TRBV7-2 and TRBJ2-5; perhaps D is TRBD1 or TRBD2 (5 bases each). CDR3 length: 14 residues. Germline CDR1 and CDR2: SGHTA and FQGNSA. V dropped 5 bases and J dropped 6 bases, with 16 bases sitting between them. The CDR3 sequence is CASSRQGVDKTQYF. For the CDR3, the DNA is TGTGCCAGCAGCCGGCAGGGAGTAGATAAGACCCAGTACTTC.

DNA for the CDR3: TGTGCCATCAGTGATACTGGGGGGGGGCGTTACGAGCAGTACTTC. Translating gives CAISDTGGGRYEQYF. The chain carries TRBV10-3 and TRBJ2-7; maybe TRBD2 (7 bases). The CDR3 loop spans 15 amino acids. Deletions cut 3 bases from V and 4 bases from J, with 16 bases between. The germline gives CDR1 ENHRY, CDR2 SYGVKD.

About this clonotype: One end of the junction does not line up with germline, which may come from a read error. The genes are TRBV12-3 or TRBV12-4 and TRBJ1-4; D remains unclear. The CDR3 extends over 13 amino acids. The CDR3 DNA reads TGTACCAGCACCATTAGTGCAGGTGAAAAACTGTTTTTT. Its protein product is CTSTISAGEKLFF.

A note on this clonotype: This could be a read error, since a much larger clone is one nucleotide away. The chain is built from TRBV27 and TRBJ1-2; 7 nucleotides line up with TRBD1. Germline V CDR1 and CDR2: MNHEY, SMNVEV (reference sequence). This CDR3 region has 14 residues. Here the CDR3 DNA reads TGTGCCAGCAGTTCCGGGGGACAGAACTATGTCTACACCTTC. Amino acid sequence: CASSSGGQNYVYTF.